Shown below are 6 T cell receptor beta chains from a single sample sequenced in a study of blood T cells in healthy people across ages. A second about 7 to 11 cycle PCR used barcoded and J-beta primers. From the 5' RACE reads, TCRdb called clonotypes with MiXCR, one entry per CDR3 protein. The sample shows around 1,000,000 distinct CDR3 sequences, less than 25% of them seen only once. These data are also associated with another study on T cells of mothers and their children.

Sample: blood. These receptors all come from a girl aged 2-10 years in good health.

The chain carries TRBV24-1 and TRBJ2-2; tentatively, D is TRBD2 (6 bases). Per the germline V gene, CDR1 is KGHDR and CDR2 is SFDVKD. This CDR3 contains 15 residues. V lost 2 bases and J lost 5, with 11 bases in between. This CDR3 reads CATSDSRGGTGELFF. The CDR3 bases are TGTGCCACCAGTGATTCCCGTGGGGGGACCGGGGAGCTGTTTTTT.

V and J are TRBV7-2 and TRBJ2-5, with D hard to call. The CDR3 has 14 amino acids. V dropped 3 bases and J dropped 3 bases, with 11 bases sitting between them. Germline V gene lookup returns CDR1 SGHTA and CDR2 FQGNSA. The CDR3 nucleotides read TGTGCCAGCAGCTTTTTTCAAGAGGAAGAGACCCAGTACTTC. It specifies CASSFFQEEETQYF.

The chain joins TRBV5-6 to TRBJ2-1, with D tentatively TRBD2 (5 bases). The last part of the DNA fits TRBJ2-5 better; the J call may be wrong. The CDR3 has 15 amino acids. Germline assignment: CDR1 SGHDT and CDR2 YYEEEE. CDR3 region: CASTRGSELQETQYF. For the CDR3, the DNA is TGTGCCAGCACCCGGGGATCGGAGCTCCAAGAGACCCAGTACTTC.

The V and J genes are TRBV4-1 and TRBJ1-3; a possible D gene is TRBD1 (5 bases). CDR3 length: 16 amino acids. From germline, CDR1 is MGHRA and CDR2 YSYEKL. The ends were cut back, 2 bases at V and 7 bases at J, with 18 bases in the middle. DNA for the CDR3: TGCGCCAGCAGCCAATCCGGGCAGGGCGGTGAGAACACCATATATTTT. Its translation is CASSQSGQGGENTIYF.

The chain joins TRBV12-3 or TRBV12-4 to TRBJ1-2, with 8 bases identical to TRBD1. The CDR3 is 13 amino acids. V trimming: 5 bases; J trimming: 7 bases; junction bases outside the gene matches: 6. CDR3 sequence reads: CASSPQGAVGYTF. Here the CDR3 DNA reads TGTGCCAGCAGTCCGCAGGGGGCGGTTGGCTACACCTTC.

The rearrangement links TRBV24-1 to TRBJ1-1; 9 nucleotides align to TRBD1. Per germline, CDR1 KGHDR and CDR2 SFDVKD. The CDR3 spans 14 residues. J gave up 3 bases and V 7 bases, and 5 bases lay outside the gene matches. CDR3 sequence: CATRAGTGYTEAFF. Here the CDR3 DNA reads TGTGCCACCAGGGCCGGGACAGGGTACACTGAAGCTTTCTTT.